This T cell receptor beta chain emerged from a study of blood T cell repertoires in COVID-19. The overall study: The cDNA or gDNA used as material had been derived from T cells, B-cell-depleted T cells, or PBMCs.

In its sample, this clone was seen once. Trimming took 0 bases from V and 1 from J, leaving 12 bases between them. The germline V gene encodes CDR1 LGHNA and CDR2 YNFKEQ. This CDR3 contains 16 residues. As processed by the authors: The authors estimated nucleated cell counts from reference gene primer amplification. Profiling relied on immunoSEQ multiplex PCR, and the TCRdb table lists in-frame clones only, not all of them. That table supplies the V and J calls and clone size; D and trimming were determined from the DNA. The sample holds roughly 250,000 clones, roughly nine tenths seen once. Seattle participants joined during active infection and were tracked over time.

Sequencing was done on a sample of peripheral blood. The rearrangement joins TRBV4-2 to TRBJ1-1; D is unresolved. The TCR comes from a woman in her thirties with COVID-19, enrolled during active disease. CDR3 amino acids: CASSQDLLNRNTEAFF. The CDR3 nucleotides read TGTGCCAGCAGCCAAGATCTATTGAACAGGAACACTGAAGCTTTCTTT.